This paragraph reports one T cell receptor (beta chain). Antigen specificity is unknown. The sample comes from a study of T cell responses to AZD1222 COVID-19 vaccine. Study as a whole: Both about-4-week and about-12-week second-dose recipients were combined. Whole-study results and caveats: Close to half of all spike-specific TCRs reportedly target regions of the variants that are unmutated. Clonal diversity was possibly underestimated, and the donors were mostly white British, with more females. The number of AZD1222 recipients seropositive at baseline was only five to seven.

Sequencing was performed with immunoSEQ multiplex PCR; in TCRdb, only in-frame clones are kept and a portion is missing. Among 100,000 to 150,000 clones listed, 85% to 95% were seen once. Per germline, CDR1 ENHRY and CDR2 SYGVKD. Trimming stripped 2 bases from V and 0 bases from J, with 8 bases between. The CDR3 has 15 residues. V gene TRBV10-3 combines with J gene TRBJ1-5; tentatively, D is TRBD1 (5 bases). This TCR derives from an adult in good health. The sample was peripheral blood, taken on day 0 of AZD1222 vaccination. The CDR3 region has the DNA TGTGCCATCAGTGAGGTAGGGGCTAGCAATCAGCCCCAGCATTTT. It translates to CAISEVGASNQPQHF.